The 30 T cell receptor beta chains below come from one sample, sequenced in a study of T cell changes during pregnancy in multiple sclerosis. Profiling relied on immunoSEQ multiplex PCR, and the TCRdb table lists in-frame clones only, not all of them. The sample holds 70,000 or so clones; around nine tenths are singletons and the top ten take less than 0.45%. The sample here was CD4+ T cells from peripheral blood mononuclear cells, taken before pregnancy. The source is a female donor with multiple sclerosis, enrolled in a pregnancy study.

V and J are TRBV11-2 and TRBJ2-1; TRBD2 agrees at 12 bases. CDR1 and CDR2 from the germline V gene are SGHAT and FQNNGV. V was pared by 1 base and J by 7 bases, with 8 bases of the junction left unmatched. This CDR3 has 17 amino acids. The CDR3 here is CASSLGPPLAGGNEQFF. The CDR3 DNA reads as TGTGCCAGCAGCTTAGGGCCTCCACTAGCGGGAGGTAATGAGCAGTTCTTC.

The rearrangement uses TRBV7-9 and TRBJ2-5; no clear D. Per germline, CDR1 SEHNR and CDR2 FQNEAQ (reference sequence). The CDR3 is made up of 14 amino acids. V dropped 4 bases and J dropped 0 bases, with 9 bases sitting between them. This CDR3 reads CASSYQSNQETQYF. The CDR3 nucleotides are TGTGCCAGCAGCTACCAGTCAAACCAAGAGACCCAGTACTTC.

This clone was recorded only once. This sequence joins TRBV2 and TRBJ1-1; D is unclear. Trimming took off 6 bases at V and 7 bases at J, with 12 bases between the two ends. This CDR3 has 12 residues. Per the germline V gene, CDR1 is SNHLY and CDR2 is FYNNEI. Here the CDR3 reads CASSEGVGEAFF. As DNA, the CDR3 is TGTGCCAGCAGCGAGGGTGTCGGTGAAGCTTTCTTT.

CDR3 DNA sequence: TGTGCCAGCAGAATGGAGCAGGGATTCTACACCTTC. This sequence encodes CASRMEQGFYTF. The V and J genes are TRBV5-6 and TRBJ1-2, with D possibly TRBD1 on 5 matching bases. The V end was cut by 5 bases, the J end by 10 bases, with 15 bases between. This CDR3 spans 12 amino acids. In germline, CDR1 is SGHDT, CDR2 YYEEEE.

This chain links TRBV6-1 with TRBJ2-5; possible D gene TRBD1, 7 bases. CDR1 is MNHNS, CDR2 SASEGT, per germline. V was cut by 7 bases and J by 7 bases, with 13 bases left in between. The CDR3 is 12 residues long. The CDR3 here is CASKEGAGTQYF. As DNA, the CDR3 is TGTGCCAGCAAGGAGGGGGCGGGGACCCAGTACTTC.

The chain is built from TRBV5-1 and TRBJ2-2, with D maybe TRBD1 (6 bases). Trimming cost V 4 bases and J 2 bases, with 15 bases left between them. This CDR3 is built from 16 residues. Germline lookup yields CDR1 SGHRS and CDR2 YFSETQ. The CDR3 protein is CASSLRQVPNTGELFF. The CDR3 DNA is TGCGCCAGCAGCCTACGACAGGTCCCAAACACCGGGGAGCTGTTTTTT.

The chain is built from TRBV4-2 and TRBJ1-1; possible D gene TRBD1, 5 bases. CDR1 is LGHNA, CDR2 YNFKEQ, per germline. V was pared by 5 bases and J by 6 bases, with 25 bases between. CDR3 length: 17 amino acids. DNA for the CDR3: TGTGCCAGCAGCACCAACCACCCGGTCAGGGTACGCTCTGAAGCTTTCTTT. Residues: CASSTNHPVRVRSEAFF.

V is TRBV5-6 and J is TRBJ2-2; the D gene is possibly TRBD2 (6 bases). The CDR3 has 15 amino acids. Deletions cut 3 bases from V and 6 bases from J, with 15 bases between. Germline values: CDR1 SGHDT, CDR2 YYEEEE. CDR3 in amino acids: CASSSLAGGAGELFF. The CDR3 DNA follows: TGTGCCAGCAGCTCCCTAGCAGGAGGGGCCGGGGAGCTGTTTTTT.

The J gene is TRBJ1-1, the V gene TRBV7-9; 9 nucleotides match TRBD1. Germline V CDR1 and CDR2: SEHNR, FQNEAQ (reference sequence). This CDR3 comprises 13 residues. V shed 6 bases and J 5 bases; nucleotides not matched to a gene: 4. The CDR3 reads CASRGQGRTEAFF. The CDR3 DNA sequence: TGTGCCAGCAGGGGACAGGGTCGGACTGAAGCTTTCTTT.

This clone has a handful of counts. This chain joins TRBV2 and TRBJ2-1, with D perhaps TRBD2 (6 bases). Deletions cut 8 bases from V and 5 bases from J, with 16 bases between. CDR1 is SNHLY and CDR2 is FYNNEI in the germline V gene. The CDR3 length is 14 residues. The CDR3 spells CASVVSGRNNEQFF. For the CDR3, the DNA is TGTGCCAGCGTGGTTAGCGGAAGAAACAATGAGCAGTTCTTC.

This sequence joins TRBV28 and TRBJ2-2; D gene ambiguous. The CDR3 is 15 amino acids. Deletions cut 8 bases from V and 0 bases from J, with 13 bases between. The germline CDR1 and CDR2 sequences are MDHEN and SYDVKM. CDR3: CASESATPNTGELFF. CDR3 nucleotides: TGTGCCAGCGAGTCAGCGACTCCGAACACCGGGGAGCTGTTTTTT.

V usage is TRBV19 and J usage is TRBJ2-3; 12 bases are a match to TRBD2. Germline V gene sequence: CDR1 LNHDA, CDR2 SQIVND (reference sequence). CDR3 length: 16 amino acids. The V segment lost 3 bases and the J segment 2 bases; nucleotides outside the gene matches: 3. CDR3 in amino acids: CASSILAGGPTDTQYF. CDR3 nucleotides: TGTGCCAGTAGTATCCTAGCGGGAGGGCCCACAGATACGCAGTATTTT.

The chain carries TRBV6-6 and TRBJ2-1, with 12 nucleotides matching TRBD1. CDR1 is MNHNY, CDR2 SVGAGI, per germline (reference sequence). With 0 bases clipped from V and 7 bases from J, the junction kept 4 bases outside the gene matches. The CDR3 consists of 16 residues. For the CDR3, the DNA is TGTGCCAGCAGTTACTCGACGGGACAGGGGGCGAATGAGCAGTTCTTC. Translated, it gives CASSYSTGQGANEQFF.

The chain combines TRBV29-1 with TRBJ1-2; no clear D. V shed 3 bases and J shed 11 bases, with 13 bases lying between them. CDR3 size: 11 residues. The V gene's germline CDR1 is SQVTM and CDR2 ANQGSEA. The CDR3 region has the DNA TGCAGCGTTGACAGAAGCGTAGGTTACACCTTC. It translates to CSVDRSVGYTF.

This chain connects TRBV18 to TRBJ2-7, with 9 bases fitting TRBD1. V was clipped by 3 bases and J by 1 base; unmatched bases: 4. This CDR3 is built from 15 residues. Germline V gives CDR1 KGHSH, CDR2 LQKENI. Here the CDR3 reads CASSPRQGVSYEQYF. Written as DNA, the CDR3 is TGTGCCAGCTCACCGCGACAGGGGGTATCCTACGAGCAGTACTTC.

The genes are TRBV28 and TRBJ2-5; 11 bases map to TRBD2. J lost 1 base, V lost 8 bases, and 12 bases had no gene match. CDR3 size: 17 residues. Germline V gene data show CDR1 as MDHEN and CDR2 as SYDVKM. CDR3 loop: CASGNHPGLAVQETQYF. CDR3 coding DNA: TGTGCCAGCGGGAACCATCCGGGACTAGCGGTCCAAGAGACCCAGTACTTC.

The rearrangement joins TRBV7-6 to TRBJ1-5, with TRBD1 matching over 10 bases. In germline, CDR1 is SGHVS, CDR2 FNYEAQ. J was trimmed by 6 bases and V by 0 bases; bases with no gene match: 14. The CDR3 totals 19 residues. The CDR3: CASSLALGQGKIFGQPQHF. CDR3 DNA: TGTGCCAGCAGCTTAGCGTTGGGACAGGGGAAAATCTTTGGTCAGCCCCAGCATTTT.

J is TRBJ2-3 and V is TRBV5-1; TRBD1 aligns across 10 bases. Looked up from germline, CDR1 is SGHRS and CDR2 is YFSETQ. The ends lost 4 bases at V and 2 bases at J; junction bases unmatched: 4. The CDR3 sequence is 15 residues long. The CDR3 DNA sequence: TGCGCCAGCAGCCACGGGACAGGGGTCACAGATACGCAGTATTTT. Translation: CASSHGTGVTDTQYF.

The chain links TRBV7-2 to TRBJ2-7; 8 bases agree with TRBD2. After removal of 5 bases from V and 3 bases from J, the junction contained 12 bases not matched to a gene. Per the germline V gene, CDR1 is SGHTA and CDR2 is FQGNSA. The CDR3 runs to 16 residues. The CDR3 reads CASSPPVESGSYEQYF. In DNA, the CDR3 is TGTGCCAGCAGCCCGCCGGTGGAAAGCGGGAGCTACGAGCAGTACTTC.

This clone was picked up one time. The chain has TRBV27 and TRBJ2-1; a weak D match, TRBD1 (5 bases). Deletions cut 2 bases from V and 6 bases from J, with 14 bases between. The CDR3 spans 15 residues. Per germline, CDR1 MNHEY and CDR2 SMNVEV (reference sequence). CDR3 in amino acids: CASSLRQNFVNEQFF. The CDR3 bases are TGTGCCAGCAGTTTAAGACAGAACTTTGTCAATGAGCAGTTCTTC.

The chain joins TRBV7-9 to TRBJ1-3; the match to TRBD1 covers 9 bases. J was trimmed by 0 bases and V by 5 bases; bases with no gene match: 11. This CDR3 contains 18 residues. CDR1 and CDR2 (germline): SEHNR, FQNEAQ (reference sequence). CDR3 in DNA: TGTGCCAGCAGCGCGAGACAGGGGGTAATGCTCTCTGGAAACACCATATATTTT. It translates to CASSARQGVMLSGNTIYF.

The rearrangement links TRBV27 to TRBJ2-3, with D perhaps TRBD1 (5 bases). The V end lost 0 bases, the J end lost 6 bases, and 10 bases lay between the germline ends. Germline CDR1 and CDR2: MNHEY and SMNVEV (reference sequence). The CDR3 totals 14 residues. As DNA, the CDR3 is TGTGCCAGCAGTTTATCTGGCAGGGCTGATACGCAGTATTTT. Protein product: CASSLSGRADTQYF.

V usage is TRBV15 and J usage is TRBJ2-7; 12 nucleotides align to TRBD2. Germline CDR1 reads LNHNV; CDR2 reads YYDKDF (reference sequence). The CDR3 has 15 amino acids. J gave up 7 bases and V 5 bases, and 9 bases lay outside the gene matches. DNA for the CDR3: TGTGCCACCAGCGCGGGACTAGCGGGCCCCAGGGAGCAGTACTTC. This translates into CATSAGLAGPREQYF.

The V call is TRBV11-2, the J call TRBJ2-7, with D hard to call. The CDR3 runs to 15 residues. Germline loops: CDR1 SGHAT, CDR2 FQNNGV. V dropped 5 bases and J dropped 0 bases, with 14 bases sitting between them. The CDR3 spells CASSPAGIGSYEQYF. CDR3 DNA sequence: TGTGCCAGCAGCCCCGCCGGTATTGGCTCCTACGAGCAGTACTTC.

With regard to this clone: The limits of the CDR3 on the DNA are not certain, so only TCRdb's listed CDR3 is given. The genes are TRBV27 and TRBJ2-1; no DNA check was done on the table's D call, TRBD2. Per the germline V gene, CDR1 is MNHEY and CDR2 is SMNVEV (reference sequence). Including both end residues, the CDR3 is 14 amino acids long. CDR3 sequence reads: CASTWGSGIGQAFF.

The CDR3 sequence: CASSQDQGLEQYF. CDR3 sequence (DNA): TGCGCCAGCAGCCAAGATCAGGGCTTGGAGCAGTACTTC. The chain links TRBV4-1 to TRBJ2-7, with D possibly being TRBD1 (5 bases). CDR3 length: 13 residues. V lost 0 bases, J lost 7 bases, and 10 bases lay in between. Germline V gene data show CDR1 as MGHRA and CDR2 as YSYEKL.

The chain is built from TRBV19 and TRBJ2-3, with unresolved D. Per germline, CDR1 LNHDA and CDR2 SQIVND (reference sequence). This CDR3 comprises 13 residues. The ends were cut back, 7 bases at V and 0 bases at J, with 8 bases in the middle. This CDR3 reads CASKGRSTDTQYF. The CDR3 DNA sequence: TGTGCCAGTAAAGGCAGGAGCACAGATACGCAGTATTTT.

The gene calls are TRBV19 and TRBJ2-3; TRBD2 aligns across 7 bases. Losses at the gene ends were 7 bases for V and 6 bases for J; bases not matched to a gene: 10. The CDR3 has 14 amino acids. Germline V gene data show CDR1 as LNHDA and CDR2 as SQIVND (reference sequence). CDR3 nucleotides: TGTGCCAGTAACGGGGGGTATCCCGGGGATACGCAGTATTTT. Protein sequence: CASNGGYPGDTQYF.

This clone appeared a single time. The chain combines TRBV10-3 with TRBJ1-2, with D uncertain. Germline values: CDR1 ENHRY, CDR2 SYGVKD. CDR3 length: 13 residues. V was clipped by 3 bases and J by 2 bases, with 7 bases between them. CDR3 in amino acids: CAISEGLNYGYTF. The CDR3 region has the DNA TGTGCCATCAGTGAAGGACTAAACTATGGCTACACCTTC.

CDR3 protein: CASRGQGKGYTF. CDR3 bases: TGTGCCAGCAGGGGACAGGGGAAAGGCTACACCTTC. The chain uses TRBV2 and TRBJ1-2; 10 bases line up with TRBD1. The CDR3 has 12 residues. V shed 6 bases and J 8 bases; nucleotides not matched to a gene: 3. From germline, CDR1 is SNHLY and CDR2 FYNNEI.